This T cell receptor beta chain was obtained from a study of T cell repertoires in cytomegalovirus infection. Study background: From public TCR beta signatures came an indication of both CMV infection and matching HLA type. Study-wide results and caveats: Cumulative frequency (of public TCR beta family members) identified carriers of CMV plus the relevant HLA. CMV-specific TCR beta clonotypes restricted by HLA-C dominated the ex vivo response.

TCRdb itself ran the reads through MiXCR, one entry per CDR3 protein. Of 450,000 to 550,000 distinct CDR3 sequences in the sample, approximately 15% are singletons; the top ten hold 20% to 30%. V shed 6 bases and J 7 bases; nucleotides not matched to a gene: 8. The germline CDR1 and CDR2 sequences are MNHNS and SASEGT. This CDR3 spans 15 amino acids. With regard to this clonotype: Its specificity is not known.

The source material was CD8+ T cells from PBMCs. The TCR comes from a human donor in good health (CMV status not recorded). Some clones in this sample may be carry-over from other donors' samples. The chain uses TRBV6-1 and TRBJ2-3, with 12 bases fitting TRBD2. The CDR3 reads CASSLQTSGSYTQYF. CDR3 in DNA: TGTGCCAGCAGCCTACAGACTAGCGGGAGTTATACGCAGTATTTT.